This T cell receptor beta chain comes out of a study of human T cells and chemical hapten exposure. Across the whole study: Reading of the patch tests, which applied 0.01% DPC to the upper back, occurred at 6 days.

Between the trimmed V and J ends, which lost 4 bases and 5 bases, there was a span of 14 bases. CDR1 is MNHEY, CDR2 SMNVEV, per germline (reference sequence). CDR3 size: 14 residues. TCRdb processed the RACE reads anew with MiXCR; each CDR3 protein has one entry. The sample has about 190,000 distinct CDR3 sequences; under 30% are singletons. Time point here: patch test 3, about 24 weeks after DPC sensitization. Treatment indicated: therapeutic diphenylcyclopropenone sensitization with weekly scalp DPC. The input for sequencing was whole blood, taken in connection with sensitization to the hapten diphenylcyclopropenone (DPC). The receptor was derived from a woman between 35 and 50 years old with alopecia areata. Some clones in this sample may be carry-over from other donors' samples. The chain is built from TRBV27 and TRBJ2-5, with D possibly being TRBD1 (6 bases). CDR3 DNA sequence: TGTGCCAGCAGTTCCTTGGACAGATCCGAGACCCAGTACTTC. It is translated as CASSSLDRSETQYF.